This T cell receptor beta chain was recovered during a study of Graves' ophthalmopathy and Graves' hyperthyroidism. Across the study: The authors defined stable hyperthyroidism as no ophthalmopathy within 18 months of follow-up.

Newly diagnosed, the hyperthyroidism patients had under 2 months' duration and were aged 18 to 65. Findings of the study overall: Among expanded thyroid clonotypes above 0.001 frequency, most also occurred in blood. Sensitivity of approximately 66% and specificity of approximately 73% were achieved by the model that predicted ophthalmopathy progression.

As to this clonotype: Its specificity is not known.

The CDR3 contains 15 residues. Germline V gives CDR1 SGDLS, CDR2 YYNGEE. V dropped 3 bases and J dropped 5; count of bases not matched to a gene: 6. Scientists amplified the TCR beta CDR3 regions from RNA transcripts. Following a first-round RT-PCR that used HTBI primers, a second-round multiplex PCR was carried out. One entry per CDR3 protein, called by TCRdb with MiXCR from the multiplex PCR reads. The table lists 900,000 to 1,200,000 distinct CDR3 sequences, about two fifths of them singletons. The chain is built from TRBV9 and TRBJ2-2; 8 bases align to TRBD1. Sequenced: peripheral blood or thyroid tissue (not recorded which). The sequence was obtained from an adult man with Graves' hyperthyroidism. The CDR3 here is CASSAGGGGTGELFF. In nucleotides, the CDR3 is TGTGCCAGCAGCGCAGGGGGCGGAGGGACCGGGGAGCTGTTTTTT.